This T cell receptor beta chain stems from a study of CXCR3-negative and CXCR3-positive naive CD8 T cells. Study summary: Sequencing gave some 140 million TRB reads overall, about 1.5 +/- 0.3 million per library.

Study results and limitations: Naive cells positive for CXCR3 carried more hydrophobic TRB CDR3s than CXCR3-negative ones. Naive subsets showed comparable surface CD5, and TCR interaction strength was also inferred from TRB CDR3 physicochemistry. Diversity in memory CD8+ cells fell much lower than the comparably high levels seen in both naive subsets.

This clonotype is medium-sized (0.01 to 0.1%) by frequency. Its antigen is still unknown. UMI labels and 5' RACE were used to prepare the TRB cDNA libraries. TCRdb re-called the 5' RACE reads, yielding one record per CDR3 amino acid sequence without DNA. The data include approximately 58,000 distinct CDR3 sequences; the top ten clones carry 0.4% to 0.5%. Germline V gene sequence: CDR1 SNHLY, CDR2 FYNNEI. The CDR3 totals 12 residues. Sequences were obtained from naive CXCR3- CD8+ T cells from blood. The subset was: CD45RO-CCR7+CD27+CD95- naive CD8+ T cells lacking CXCR3 (TNR3-). The V gene is TRBV2, the J gene TRBJ2-2. This TCR was recovered from a human donor in good health. Some clones in this sample may be carry-over from other donors' samples. CDR3 residues: CASSERTGELFF.